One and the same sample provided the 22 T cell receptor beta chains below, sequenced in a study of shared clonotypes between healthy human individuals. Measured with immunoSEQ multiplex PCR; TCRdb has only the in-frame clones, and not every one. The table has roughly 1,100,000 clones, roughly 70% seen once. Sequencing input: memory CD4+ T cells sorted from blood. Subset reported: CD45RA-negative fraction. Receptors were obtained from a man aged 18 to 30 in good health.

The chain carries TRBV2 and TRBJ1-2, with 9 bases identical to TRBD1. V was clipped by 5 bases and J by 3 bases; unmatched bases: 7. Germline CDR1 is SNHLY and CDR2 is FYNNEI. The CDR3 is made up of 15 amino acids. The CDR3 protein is CASSTGTGQYYGYTF. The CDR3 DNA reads TGTGCCAGCAGTACCGGGACAGGGCAATACTATGGCTACACCTTC.

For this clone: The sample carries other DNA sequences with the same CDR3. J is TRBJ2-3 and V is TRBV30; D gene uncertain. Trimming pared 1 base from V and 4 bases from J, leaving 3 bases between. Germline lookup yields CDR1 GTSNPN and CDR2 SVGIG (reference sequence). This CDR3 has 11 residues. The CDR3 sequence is CAWSGADTQYF. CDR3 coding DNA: TGTGCCTGGAGTGGAGCAGATACGCAGTATTTT.

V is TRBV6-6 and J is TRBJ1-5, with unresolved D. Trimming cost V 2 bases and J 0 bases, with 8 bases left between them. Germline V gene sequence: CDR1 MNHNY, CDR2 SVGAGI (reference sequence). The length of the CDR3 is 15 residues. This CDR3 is CASSYDRYSNQPQHF. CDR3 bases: TGTGCCAGCAGTTACGATCGGTATAGCAATCAGCCCCAGCATTTT.

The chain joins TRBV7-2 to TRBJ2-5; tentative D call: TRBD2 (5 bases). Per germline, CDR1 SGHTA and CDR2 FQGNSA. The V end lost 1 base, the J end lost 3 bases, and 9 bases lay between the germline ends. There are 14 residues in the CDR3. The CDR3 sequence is CASSLGGQKETQYF. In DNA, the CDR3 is TGTGCCAGCAGCTTAGGCGGGCAGAAAGAGACCCAGTACTTC. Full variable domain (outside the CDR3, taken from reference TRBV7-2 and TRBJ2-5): GAGVSQSPSNKVTEKGKDVELRCDPISGHTALYWYRQSLGQGLEFLIYFQGNSAPDKSGLPSDRFSAERTGGSVSTLTIQRTQQEDSAVYLCASSLGGQKETQYFGPGTRLLVL.

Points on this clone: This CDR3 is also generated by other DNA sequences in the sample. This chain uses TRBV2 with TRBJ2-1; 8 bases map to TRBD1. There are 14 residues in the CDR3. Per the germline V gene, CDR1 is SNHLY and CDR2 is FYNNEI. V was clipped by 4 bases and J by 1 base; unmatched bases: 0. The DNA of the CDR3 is TGTGCCAGCAGTGGACAGGGGTCCTACAATGAGCAGTTCTTC. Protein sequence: CASSGQGSYNEQFF.

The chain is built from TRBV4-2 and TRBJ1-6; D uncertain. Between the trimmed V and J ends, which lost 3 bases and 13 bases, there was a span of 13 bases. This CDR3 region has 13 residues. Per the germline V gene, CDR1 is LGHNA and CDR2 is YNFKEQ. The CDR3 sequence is CASSHERPGPLHF. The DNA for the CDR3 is TGTGCCAGCAGCCACGAGAGACCGGGCCCCCTCCACTTT.

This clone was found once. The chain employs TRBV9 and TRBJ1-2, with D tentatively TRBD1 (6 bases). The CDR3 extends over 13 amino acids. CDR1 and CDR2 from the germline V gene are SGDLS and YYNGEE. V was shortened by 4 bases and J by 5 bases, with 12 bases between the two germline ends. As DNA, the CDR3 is TGTGCCAGCAGCCCCGGGGGCGGGTATGGCTACACCTTC. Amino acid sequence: CASSPGGGYGYTF.

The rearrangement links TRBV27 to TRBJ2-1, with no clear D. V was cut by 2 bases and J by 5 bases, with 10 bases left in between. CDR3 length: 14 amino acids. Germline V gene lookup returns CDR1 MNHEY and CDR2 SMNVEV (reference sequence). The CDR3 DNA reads TGTGCCAGCAGTTTACTCGGGCTAAACAATGAGCAGTTCTTC. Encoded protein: CASSLLGLNNEQFF.

The CDR3 DNA follows: TGTGCCAGCAGCCTAGGAAGGGGGGGTGGAAACACCATATATTTT. Translation gives CASSLGRGGGNTIYF. The chain employs TRBV7-2 and TRBJ1-3, with D tentatively TRBD1 (6 bases). The CDR3 runs to 15 residues. With 5 bases removed from V and 3 bases from J, the gap between germline ends came to 14 bases. From germline, CDR1 is SGHTA and CDR2 FQGNSA.

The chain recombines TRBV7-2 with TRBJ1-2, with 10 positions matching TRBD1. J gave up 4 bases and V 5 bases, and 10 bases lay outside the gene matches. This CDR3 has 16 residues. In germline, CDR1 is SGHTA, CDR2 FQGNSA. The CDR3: CASSNGQGDVFYGYTF. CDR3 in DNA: TGTGCCAGCAGCAATGGACAGGGGGACGTTTTCTATGGCTACACCTTC. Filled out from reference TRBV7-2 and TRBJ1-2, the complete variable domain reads GAGVSQSPSNKVTEKGKDVELRCDPISGHTALYWYRQSLGQGLEFLIYFQGNSAPDKSGLPSDRFSAERTGGSVSTLTIQRTQQEDSAVYLCASSNGQGDVFYGYTFGSGTRLTVV.

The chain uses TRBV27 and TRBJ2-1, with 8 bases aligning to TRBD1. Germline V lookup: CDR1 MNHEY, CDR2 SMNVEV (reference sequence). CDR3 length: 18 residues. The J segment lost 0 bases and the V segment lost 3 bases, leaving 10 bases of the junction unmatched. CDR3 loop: CASSFQGAIKSSYNEQFF. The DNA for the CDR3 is TGTGCCAGCAGTTTTCAGGGGGCCATCAAGAGCTCCTACAATGAGCAGTTCTTC.

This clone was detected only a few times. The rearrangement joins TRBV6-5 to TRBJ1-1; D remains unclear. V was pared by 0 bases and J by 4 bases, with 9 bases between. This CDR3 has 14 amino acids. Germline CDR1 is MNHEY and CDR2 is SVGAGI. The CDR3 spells CASSYSARPTEAFF. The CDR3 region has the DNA TGTGCCAGCAGTTACTCGGCACGACCCACTGAAGCTTTCTTT.

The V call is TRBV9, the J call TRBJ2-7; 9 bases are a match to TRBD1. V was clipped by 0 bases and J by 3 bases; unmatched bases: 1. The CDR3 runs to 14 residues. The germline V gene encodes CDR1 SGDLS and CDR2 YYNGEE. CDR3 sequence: CASSVETGGYEQYF. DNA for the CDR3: TGTGCCAGCAGCGTAGAGACAGGGGGCTACGAGCAGTACTTC.

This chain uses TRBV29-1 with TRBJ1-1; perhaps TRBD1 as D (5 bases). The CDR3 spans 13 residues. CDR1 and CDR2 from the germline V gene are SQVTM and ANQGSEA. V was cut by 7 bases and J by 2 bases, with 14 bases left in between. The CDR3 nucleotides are TGCAGCGACGGGCGGGGACCAAACACTGAAGCTTTCTTT. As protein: CSDGRGPNTEAFF.

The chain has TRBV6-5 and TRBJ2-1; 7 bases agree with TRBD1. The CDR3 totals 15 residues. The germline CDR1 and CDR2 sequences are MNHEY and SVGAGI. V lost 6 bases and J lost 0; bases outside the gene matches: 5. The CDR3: CASSADRTSYNEQFF. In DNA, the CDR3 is TGTGCCAGCAGCGCGGACAGGACCTCCTACAATGAGCAGTTCTTC.

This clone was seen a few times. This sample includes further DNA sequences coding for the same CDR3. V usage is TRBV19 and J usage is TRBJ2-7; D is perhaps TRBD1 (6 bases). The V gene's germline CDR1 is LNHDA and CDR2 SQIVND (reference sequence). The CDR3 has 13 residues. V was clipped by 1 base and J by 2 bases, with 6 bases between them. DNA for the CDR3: TGTGCCAGTAGTATAGGACAGGCCTACGAGCAGTACTTC. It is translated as CASSIGQAYEQYF. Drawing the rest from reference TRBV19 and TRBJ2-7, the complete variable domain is DGGITQSPKYLFRKEGQNVTLSCEQNLNHDAMYWYRQDPGQGLRLIYYSQIVNDFQKGDIAEGYSVSREKKESFPLTVTSAQKNPTAFYLCASSIGQAYEQYFGPGTRLTVT.

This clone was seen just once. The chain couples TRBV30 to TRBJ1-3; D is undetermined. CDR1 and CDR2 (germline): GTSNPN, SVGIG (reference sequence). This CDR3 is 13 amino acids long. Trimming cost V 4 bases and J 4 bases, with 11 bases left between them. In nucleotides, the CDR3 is TGTGCCTGGATGGGCGGTGCAGGAAACACCATATATTTT. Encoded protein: CAWMGGAGNTIYF.

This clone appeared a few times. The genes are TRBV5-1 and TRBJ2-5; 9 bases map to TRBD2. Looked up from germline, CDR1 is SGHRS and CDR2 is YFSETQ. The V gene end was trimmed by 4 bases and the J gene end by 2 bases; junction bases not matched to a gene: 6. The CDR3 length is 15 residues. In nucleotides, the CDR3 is TGCGCCAGCAGCCGCGGGACTAGCCTACAAGAGACCCAGTACTTC. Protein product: CASSRGTSLQETQYF.

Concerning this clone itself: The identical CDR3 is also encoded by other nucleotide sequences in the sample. The CDR3 nucleotides are TGTGCCAGCTCACCCCCACGCACAGATACGCAGTATTTT. Translated: CASSPPRTDTQYF. The chain has TRBV18 and TRBJ2-3; D is undetermined. Trimming stripped 3 bases from V and 1 base from J, with 5 bases between. The CDR3 covers 13 residues. Germline V lookup: CDR1 KGHSH, CDR2 LQKENI. The full variable domain, with the rest looked up from reference TRBV18 and TRBJ2-3, is NAGVMQNPRHLVRRRGQEARLRCSPMKGHSHVYWYRQLPEEGLKFMVYLQKENIIDESGMPKERFSAEFPKEGPSILRIQQVVRGDSAAYFCASSPPRTDTQYFGPGTRLTVL.

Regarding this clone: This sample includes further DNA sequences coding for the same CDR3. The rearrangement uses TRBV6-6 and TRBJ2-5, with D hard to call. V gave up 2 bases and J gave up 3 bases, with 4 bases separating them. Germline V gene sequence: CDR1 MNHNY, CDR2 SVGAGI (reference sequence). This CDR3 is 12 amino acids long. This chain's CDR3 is CASSYGKETQYF. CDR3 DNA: TGTGCCAGCAGTTACGGCAAAGAGACCCAGTACTTC.

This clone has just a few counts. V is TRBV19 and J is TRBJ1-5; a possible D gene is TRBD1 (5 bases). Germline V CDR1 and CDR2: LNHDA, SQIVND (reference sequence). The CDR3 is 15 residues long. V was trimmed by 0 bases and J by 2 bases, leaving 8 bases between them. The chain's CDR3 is CASSIDRARNQPQHF. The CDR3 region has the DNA TGTGCCAGTAGTATAGACAGGGCCCGCAATCAGCCCCAGCATTTT.

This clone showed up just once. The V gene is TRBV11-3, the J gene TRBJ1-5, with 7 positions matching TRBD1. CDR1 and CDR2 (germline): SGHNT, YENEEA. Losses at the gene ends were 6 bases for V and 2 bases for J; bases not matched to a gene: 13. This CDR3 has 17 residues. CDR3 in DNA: TGTGCCAGCAGTTACCCTCGACAGGGAATTGGCAATCAGCCCCAGCATTTT. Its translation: CASSYPRQGIGNQPQHF.